The 5 T cell receptor beta chains reported below all come from one sample, sequenced in a study of human T cells and chemical hapten exposure. TCRdb reanalysed the RACE reads using MiXCR and keeps one entry per CDR3 protein. Here the sample spans 150,000 to 200,000 distinct CDR3 sequences, 25% to 30% being singletons. Time point given: patch test 3, about 24 weeks after DPC sensitization. Treatment reported: therapeutic diphenylcyclopropenone sensitization with weekly scalp DPC. This sample comprised whole blood, obtained in connection with sensitization to the hapten diphenylcyclopropenone (DPC). The receptor source for this set is a woman younger than 30 with alopecia areata. Some clones in this sample may be carry-over from other donors' samples.

This clonotype showed up many times. The genes are TRBV6-6 and TRBJ2-1, with TRBD1 identical over 11 bases. This CDR3 comprises 15 residues. Trimming took 5 bases from V and 4 from J; bases not matched to a gene: 4. CDR1 and CDR2 from the germline V gene are MNHNY and SVGAGI (reference sequence). The CDR3 here is CASSRDRGRYNEQFF. In DNA, the CDR3 is TGTGCCAGCAGTCGGGACAGGGGGAGGTACAATGAGCAGTTCTTC.

V usage is TRBV15 and J usage is TRBJ2-2, with 7 bases identical to TRBD1. This CDR3 has 16 amino acids. Losses at the gene ends were 0 bases for V and 0 bases for J; bases not matched to a gene: 1. Germline CDR1 reads LNHNV; CDR2 reads YYDKDF (reference sequence). The CDR3 DNA follows: TGTGCCACCAGCAGAGAACAGGGGCCGAACACCGGGGAGCTGTTTTTT. Protein sequence: CATSREQGPNTGELFF.

This clonotype has only a few counts. The chain has TRBV5-1 and TRBJ2-7; TRBD1 or TRBD2 may be the D gene (6 bases each). The CDR3 extends over 11 amino acids. Trimming took off 2 bases at V and 12 bases at J, with 12 bases between the two ends. Germline V gives CDR1 SGHRS, CDR2 YFSETQ. The CDR3 spells CASSFGGFWYF. CDR3 nucleotide sequence: TGCGCCAGCAGCTTCGGGGGCTTCTGGTACTTC.

This clonotype was found a few times. The rearrangement joins TRBV4-3 to TRBJ1-5; 7 bases line up with TRBD1. The CDR3 runs 14 residues. CDR1 and CDR2 from the germline V gene are LGHNA and YSLEER. The junction had 5 bases not matched to a gene; V was cut back by 4 bases and J by 5 bases. The CDR3 sequence: CASSLDRFDQPQHF. DNA of the CDR3: TGCGCCAGCAGCCTGGACAGGTTTGATCAGCCCCAGCATTTT.

This clonotype appeared many times. V usage is TRBV7-2 and J usage is TRBJ2-7; 7 bases match TRBD2. The CDR3 has 16 residues. The trim removed 2 bases at V and 4 bases at J, leaving 11 bases unmatched. The germline CDR1 and CDR2 sequences are SGHTA and FQGNSA. Written as DNA, the CDR3 is TGTGCCAGCAGCTTAATGGTGGGTCGTAGCGGGTACGAGCAGTACTTC. This sequence encodes CASSLMVGRSGYEQYF.